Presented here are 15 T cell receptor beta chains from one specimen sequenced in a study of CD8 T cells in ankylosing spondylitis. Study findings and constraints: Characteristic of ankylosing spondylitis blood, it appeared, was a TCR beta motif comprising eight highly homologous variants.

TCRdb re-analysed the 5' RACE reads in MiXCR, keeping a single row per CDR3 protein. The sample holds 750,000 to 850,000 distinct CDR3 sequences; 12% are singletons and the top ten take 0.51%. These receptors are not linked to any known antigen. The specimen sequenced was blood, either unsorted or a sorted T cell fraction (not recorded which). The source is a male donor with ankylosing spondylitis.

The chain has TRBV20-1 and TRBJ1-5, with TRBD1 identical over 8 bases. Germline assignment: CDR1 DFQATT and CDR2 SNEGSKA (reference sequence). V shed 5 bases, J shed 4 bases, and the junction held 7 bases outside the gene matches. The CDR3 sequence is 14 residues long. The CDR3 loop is CSASAGGPNQPQHF. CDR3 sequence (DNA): TGCAGTGCTTCAGCAGGGGGCCCGAATCAGCCCCAGCATTTT.

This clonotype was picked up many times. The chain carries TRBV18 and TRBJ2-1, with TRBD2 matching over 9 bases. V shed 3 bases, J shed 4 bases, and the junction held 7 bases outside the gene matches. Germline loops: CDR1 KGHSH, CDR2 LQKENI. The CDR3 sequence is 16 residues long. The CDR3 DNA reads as TGTGCCAGCTCACCGTTTTCTAGCGGGATTTACAATGAGCAGTTCTTC. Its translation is CASSPFSSGIYNEQFF.

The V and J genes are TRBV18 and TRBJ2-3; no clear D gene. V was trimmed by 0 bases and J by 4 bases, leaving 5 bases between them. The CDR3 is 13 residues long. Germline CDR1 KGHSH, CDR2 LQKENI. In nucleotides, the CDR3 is TGTGCCAGCTCACCACCGAACCCAGATACGCAGTATTTT. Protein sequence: CASSPPNPDTQYF.

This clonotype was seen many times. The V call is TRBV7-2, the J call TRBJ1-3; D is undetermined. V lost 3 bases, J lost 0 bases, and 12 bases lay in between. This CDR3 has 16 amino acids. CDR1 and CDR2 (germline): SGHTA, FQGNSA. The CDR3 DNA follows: TGTGCCAGCAGCTTGTACCGGCCGAGCTCTGGAAACACCATATATTTT. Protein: CASSLYRPSSGNTIYF.

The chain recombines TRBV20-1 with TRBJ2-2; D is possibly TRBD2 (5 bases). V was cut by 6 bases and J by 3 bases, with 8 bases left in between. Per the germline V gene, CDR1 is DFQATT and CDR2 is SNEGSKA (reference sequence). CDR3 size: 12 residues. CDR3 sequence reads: CSALLDTGELFF. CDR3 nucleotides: TGCAGTGCCCTACTAGACACCGGGGAGCTGTTTTTT.

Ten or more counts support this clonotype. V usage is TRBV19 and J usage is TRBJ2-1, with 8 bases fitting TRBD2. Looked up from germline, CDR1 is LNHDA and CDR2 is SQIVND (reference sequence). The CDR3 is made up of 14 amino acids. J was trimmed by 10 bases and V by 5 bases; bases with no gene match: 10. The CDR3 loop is CASSVQETSEEQFF. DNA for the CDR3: TGTGCCAGTAGTGTCCAGGAGACTAGCGAGGAGCAGTTCTTC.

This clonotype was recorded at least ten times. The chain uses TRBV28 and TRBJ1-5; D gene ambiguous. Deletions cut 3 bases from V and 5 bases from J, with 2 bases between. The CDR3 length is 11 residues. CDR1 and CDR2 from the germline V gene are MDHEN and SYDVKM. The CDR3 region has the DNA TGTGCCAGCAGTTTCGATCAGCCCCAGCATTTT. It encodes CASSFDQPQHF.

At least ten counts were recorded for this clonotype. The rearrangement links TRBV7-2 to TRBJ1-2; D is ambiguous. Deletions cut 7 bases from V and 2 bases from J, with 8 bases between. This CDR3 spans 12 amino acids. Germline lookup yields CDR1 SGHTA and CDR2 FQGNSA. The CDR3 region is CASTPYNYGYTF. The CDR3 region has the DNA TGTGCCAGCACCCCCTACAACTATGGCTACACCTTC.

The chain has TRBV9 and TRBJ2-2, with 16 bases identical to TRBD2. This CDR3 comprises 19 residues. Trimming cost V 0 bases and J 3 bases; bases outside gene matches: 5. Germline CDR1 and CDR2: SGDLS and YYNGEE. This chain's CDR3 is CASSVGGLAGGQDTGELFF. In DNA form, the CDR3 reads TGTGCCAGCAGCGTAGGGGGACTAGCGGGAGGGCAGGACACCGGGGAGCTGTTTTTT.

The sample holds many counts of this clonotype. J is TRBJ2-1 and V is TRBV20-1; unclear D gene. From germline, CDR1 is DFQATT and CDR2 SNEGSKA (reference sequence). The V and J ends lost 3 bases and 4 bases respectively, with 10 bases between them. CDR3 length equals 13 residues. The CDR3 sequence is CSARGSYYNEQFF. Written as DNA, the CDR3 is TGCAGTGCTAGGGGGTCATATTACAATGAGCAGTTCTTC.

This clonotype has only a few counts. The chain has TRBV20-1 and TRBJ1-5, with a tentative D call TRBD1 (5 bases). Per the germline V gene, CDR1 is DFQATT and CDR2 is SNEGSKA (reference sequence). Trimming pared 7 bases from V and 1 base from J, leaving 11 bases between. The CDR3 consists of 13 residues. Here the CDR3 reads CSVGVRSNQPQHF. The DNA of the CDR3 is TGCAGTGTAGGGGTCCGCAGCAATCAGCCCCAGCATTTT.

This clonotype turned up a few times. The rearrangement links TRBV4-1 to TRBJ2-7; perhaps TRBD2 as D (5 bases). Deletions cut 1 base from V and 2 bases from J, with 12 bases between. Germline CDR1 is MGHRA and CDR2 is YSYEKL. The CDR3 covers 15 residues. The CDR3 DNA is TGCGCCAGCAGCCAAGGAGGGTCTACACCCTACGAGCAGTACTTC. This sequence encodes CASSQGGSTPYEQYF.

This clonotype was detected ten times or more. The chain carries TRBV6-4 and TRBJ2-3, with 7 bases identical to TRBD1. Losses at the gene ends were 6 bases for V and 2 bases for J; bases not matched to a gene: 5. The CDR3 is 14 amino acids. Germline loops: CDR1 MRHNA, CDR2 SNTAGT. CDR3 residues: CASSWGQTTDTQYF. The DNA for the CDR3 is TGTGCCAGCAGCTGGGGACAGACCACAGATACGCAGTATTTT.

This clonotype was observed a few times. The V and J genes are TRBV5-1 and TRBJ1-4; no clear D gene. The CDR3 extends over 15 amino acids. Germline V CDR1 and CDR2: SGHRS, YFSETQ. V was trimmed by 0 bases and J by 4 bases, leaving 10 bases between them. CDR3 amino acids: CASSLGRPSNEKLFF. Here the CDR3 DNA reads TGCGCCAGCAGCTTGGGAAGACCGAGTAATGAAAAACTGTTTTTT.

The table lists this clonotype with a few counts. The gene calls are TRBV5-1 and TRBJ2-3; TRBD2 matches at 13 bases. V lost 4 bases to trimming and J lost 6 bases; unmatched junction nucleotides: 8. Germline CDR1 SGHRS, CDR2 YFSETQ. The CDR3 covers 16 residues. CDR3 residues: CASSPEVTSGGDTQYF. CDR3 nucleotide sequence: TGCGCCAGCAGCCCGGAGGTGACTAGCGGGGGGGATACGCAGTATTTT.